This TCR beta chain was sequenced for a study of control samples from healthy donors and cancer patients. The germline V gene encodes CDR1 KGHDR and CDR2 SFDVKD. Germline trimming cut 2 bases from V and 4 bases from J; bases unmatched to any gene: 3. The CDR3 sequence is 15 residues long. The table came from immunoSEQ multiplex PCR; TCRdb's copy has only in-frame clones and leaves some out. The repertoire holds roughly 86,000 clones, with about nine tenths as singletons. This sequence was found in a woman aged 18-29 years in good health. Sample: blood. The rearrangement links TRBV24-1 to TRBJ2-3, with 9 bases lining up with TRBD2. CDR3 coding DNA: TGTGCCACCAGTGATTCGGCGGGGGGGGCAGATACGCAGTATTTT. It codes for CATSDSAGGADTQYF.